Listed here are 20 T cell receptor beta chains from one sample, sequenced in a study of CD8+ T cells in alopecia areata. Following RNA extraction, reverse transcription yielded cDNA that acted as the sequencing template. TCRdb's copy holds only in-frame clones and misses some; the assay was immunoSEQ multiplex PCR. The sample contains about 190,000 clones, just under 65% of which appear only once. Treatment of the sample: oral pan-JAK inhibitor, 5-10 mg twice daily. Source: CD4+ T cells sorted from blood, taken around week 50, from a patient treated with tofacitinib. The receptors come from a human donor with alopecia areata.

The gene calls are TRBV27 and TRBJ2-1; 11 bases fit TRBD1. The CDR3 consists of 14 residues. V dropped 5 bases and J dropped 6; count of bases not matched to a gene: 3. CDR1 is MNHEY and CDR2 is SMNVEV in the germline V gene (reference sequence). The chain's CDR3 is CASSRDRGVNEQFF. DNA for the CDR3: TGTGCCAGCAGTCGGGACAGGGGGGTCAATGAGCAGTTCTTC.

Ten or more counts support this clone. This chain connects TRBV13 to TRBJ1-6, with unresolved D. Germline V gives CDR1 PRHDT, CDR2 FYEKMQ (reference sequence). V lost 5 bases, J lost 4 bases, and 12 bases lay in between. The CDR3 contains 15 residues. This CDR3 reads CASSQGPLYNSPLHF. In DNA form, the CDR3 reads TGTGCCAGCAGCCAAGGTCCGCTTTATAATTCACCCCTCCACTTT.

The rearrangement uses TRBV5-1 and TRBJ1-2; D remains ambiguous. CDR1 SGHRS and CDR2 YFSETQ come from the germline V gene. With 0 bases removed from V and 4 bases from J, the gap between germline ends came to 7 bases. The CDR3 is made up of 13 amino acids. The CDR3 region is CASSLGQSYGYTF. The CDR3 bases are TGCGCCAGCAGCTTGGGGCAGTCCTATGGCTACACCTTC. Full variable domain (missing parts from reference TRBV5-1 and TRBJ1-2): KAGVTQTPRYLIKTRGQQVTLSCSPISGHRSVSWYQQTPGQGLQFLFEYFSETQRNKGNFPGRFSGRQFSNSRSEMNVSTLELGDSALYLCASSLGQSYGYTFGSGTRLTVV.

CDR3 protein: CASSVEGSSPLHF. In DNA, the CDR3 is TGTGCCAGCAGCGTAGAGGGTTCTTCACCCCTCCACTTT. J is TRBJ1-6 and V is TRBV9; D unclear. Germline assignment: CDR1 SGDLS and CDR2 YYNGEE. Deletions cut 0 bases from V and 9 bases from J, with 7 bases between. This CDR3 comprises 13 residues.

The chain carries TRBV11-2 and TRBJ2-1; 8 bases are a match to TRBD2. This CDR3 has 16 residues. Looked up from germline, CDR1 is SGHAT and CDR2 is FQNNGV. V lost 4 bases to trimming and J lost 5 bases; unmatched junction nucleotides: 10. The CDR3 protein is CASSSRGGLGNNEQFF. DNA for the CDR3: TGTGCCAGCAGCTCCCGCGGGGGACTAGGGAACAATGAGCAGTTCTTC.

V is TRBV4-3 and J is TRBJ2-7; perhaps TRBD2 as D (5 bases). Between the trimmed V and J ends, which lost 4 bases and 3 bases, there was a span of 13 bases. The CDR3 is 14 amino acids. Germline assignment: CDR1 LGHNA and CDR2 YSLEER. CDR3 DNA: TGCGCCAGCAGCCGTAGAACCACTAGCTACGAGCAGTACTTC. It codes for CASSRRTTSYEQYF.

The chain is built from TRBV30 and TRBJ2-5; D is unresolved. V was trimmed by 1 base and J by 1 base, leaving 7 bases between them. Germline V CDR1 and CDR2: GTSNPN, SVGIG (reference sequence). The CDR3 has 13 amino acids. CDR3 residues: CAWSAGLQETQYF. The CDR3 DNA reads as TGTGCCTGGAGTGCCGGGCTCCAAGAGACCCAGTACTTC.

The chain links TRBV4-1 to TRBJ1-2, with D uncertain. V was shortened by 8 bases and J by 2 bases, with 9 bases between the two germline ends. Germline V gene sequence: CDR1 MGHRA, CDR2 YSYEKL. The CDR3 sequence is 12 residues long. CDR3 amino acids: CASGGTNYGYTF. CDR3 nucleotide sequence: TGCGCCAGCGGAGGCACAAACTATGGCTACACCTTC.

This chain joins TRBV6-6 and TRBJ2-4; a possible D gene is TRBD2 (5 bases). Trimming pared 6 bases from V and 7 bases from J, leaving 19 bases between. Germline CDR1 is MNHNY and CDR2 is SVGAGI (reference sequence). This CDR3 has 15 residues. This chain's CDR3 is CASSRPDSLENIQYF. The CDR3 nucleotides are TGTGCCAGCAGCCGCCCGGACTCGTTAGAGAACATTCAGTACTTC.

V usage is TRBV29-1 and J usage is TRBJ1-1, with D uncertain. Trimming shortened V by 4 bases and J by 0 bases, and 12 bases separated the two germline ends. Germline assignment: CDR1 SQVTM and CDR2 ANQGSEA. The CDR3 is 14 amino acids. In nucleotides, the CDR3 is TGCAGCGTTGGAAATTTGGGGTTGAACACTGAAGCTTTCTTT. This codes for CSVGNLGLNTEAFF.

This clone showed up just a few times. Written as DNA, the CDR3 is TGCAGCGTTCGGTTCCGGGGGCTAGACAATGAGCAGTTCTTC. It is translated as CSVRFRGLDNEQFF. The chain is built from TRBV29-1 and TRBJ2-1; D possibly uses TRBD1 or TRBD2 (6 bases each). The germline CDR1 and CDR2 sequences are SQVTM and ANQGSEA. The CDR3 is made up of 14 amino acids. V gave up 5 bases and J gave up 5 bases, with 16 bases separating them.

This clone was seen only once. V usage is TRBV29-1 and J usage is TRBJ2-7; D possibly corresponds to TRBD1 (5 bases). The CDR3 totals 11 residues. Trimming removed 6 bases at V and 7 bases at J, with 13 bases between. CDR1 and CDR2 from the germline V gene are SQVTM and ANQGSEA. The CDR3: CSVYRFSEQYF. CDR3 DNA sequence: TGCAGCGTCTACAGGTTTTCGGAGCAGTACTTC.

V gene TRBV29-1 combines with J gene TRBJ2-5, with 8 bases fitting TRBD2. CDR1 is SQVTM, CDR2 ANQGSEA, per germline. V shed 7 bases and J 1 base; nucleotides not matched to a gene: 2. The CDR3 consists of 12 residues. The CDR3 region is CSARGAQETQYF. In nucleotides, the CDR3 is TGCAGCGCGCGGGGGGCCCAAGAGACCCAGTACTTC. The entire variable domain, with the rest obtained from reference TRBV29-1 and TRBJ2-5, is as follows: SAVISQKPSRDICQRGTSLTIQCQVDSQVTMMFWYRQQPGQSLTLIATANQGSEATYESGFVIDKFPISRPNLTFSTLTVSNMSPEDSSIYLCSARGAQETQYFGPGTRLLVL.

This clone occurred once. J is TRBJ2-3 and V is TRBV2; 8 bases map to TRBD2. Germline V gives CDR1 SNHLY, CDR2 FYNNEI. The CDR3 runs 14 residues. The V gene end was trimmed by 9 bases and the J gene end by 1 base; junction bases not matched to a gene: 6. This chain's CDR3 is CASAGGIGTDTQYF. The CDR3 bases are TGTGCCAGTGCGGGGGGAATAGGCACAGATACGCAGTATTTT.

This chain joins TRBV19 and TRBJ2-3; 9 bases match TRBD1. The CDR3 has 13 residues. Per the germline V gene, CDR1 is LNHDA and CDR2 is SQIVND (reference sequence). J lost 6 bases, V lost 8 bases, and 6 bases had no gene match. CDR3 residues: CASGDRVGDTQYF. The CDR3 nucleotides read TGTGCCAGTGGGGACAGGGTTGGGGATACGCAGTATTTT.

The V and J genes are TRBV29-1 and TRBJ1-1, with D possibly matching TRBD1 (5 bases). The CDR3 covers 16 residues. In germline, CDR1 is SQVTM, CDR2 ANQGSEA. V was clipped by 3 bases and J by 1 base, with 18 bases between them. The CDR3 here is CSVDSRSGGTNTEAFF. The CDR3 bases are TGCAGCGTTGATAGTCGGTCGGGGGGTACGAACACTGAAGCTTTCTTT. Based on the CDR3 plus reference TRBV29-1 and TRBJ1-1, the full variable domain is SAVISQKPSRDICQRGTSLTIQCQVDSQVTMMFWYRQQPGQSLTLIATANQGSEATYESGFVIDKFPISRPNLTFSTLTVSNMSPEDSSIYLCSVDSRSGGTNTEAFFGQGTRLTVV.

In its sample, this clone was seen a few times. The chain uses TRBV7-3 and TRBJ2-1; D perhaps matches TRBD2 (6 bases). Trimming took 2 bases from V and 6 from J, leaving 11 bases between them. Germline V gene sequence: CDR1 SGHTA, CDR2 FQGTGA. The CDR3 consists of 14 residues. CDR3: CASSLARESNEQFF. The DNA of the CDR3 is TGTGCCAGCAGCTTAGCGCGGGAAAGCAATGAGCAGTTCTTC.

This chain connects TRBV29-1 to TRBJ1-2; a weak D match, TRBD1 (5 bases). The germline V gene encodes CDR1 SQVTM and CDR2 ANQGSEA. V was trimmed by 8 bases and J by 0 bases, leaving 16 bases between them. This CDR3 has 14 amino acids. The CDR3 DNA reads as TGCAGCTGCAGGGAAGGGAACACTAACTATGGCTACACCTTC. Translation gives CSCREGNTNYGYTF.

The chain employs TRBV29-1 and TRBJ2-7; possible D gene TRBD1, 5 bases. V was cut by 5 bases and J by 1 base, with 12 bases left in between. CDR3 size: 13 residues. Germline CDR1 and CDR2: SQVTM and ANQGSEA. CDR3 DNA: TGCAGCGTTAAAAGAGACAGTTCCTACGAGCAGTACTTC. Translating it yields CSVKRDSSYEQYF.

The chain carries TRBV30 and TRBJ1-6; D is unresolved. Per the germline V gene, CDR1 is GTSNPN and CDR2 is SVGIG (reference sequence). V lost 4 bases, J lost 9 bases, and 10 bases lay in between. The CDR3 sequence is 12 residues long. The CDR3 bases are TGTGCCTGGATCAAAGACTTTTCACCCCTCCACTTT. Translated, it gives CAWIKDFSPLHF.